The clone carrying this T cell receptor beta chain was seen ten or more times. Its antigen is not known. Generation of TCR cDNA used 5'RACE template switching (which added a universal primer site and UMIs). TCRdb called the 5' RACE reads again in MiXCR, with one record for every CDR3 protein. The table includes 200,000 to 300,000 distinct CDR3 sequences, approximately 3.6% detected once. The data were taken from a study of T cells after yellow fever vaccination. Study-level points and caveats: Though weaker, the secondary response peaked faster, on day 5 versus 15. After the booster, approximately 96% of CD4 and about nine tenths of CD8 primary-response clones were re-detected. FACS-sorted repertoires could contain abundant clonotypes contaminating from the bulk population.

The germline CDR1 and CDR2 sequences are SGHRS and YFSETQ. The CDR3 consists of 14 residues. The V gene end was trimmed by 4 bases and the J gene end by 7 bases; junction bases not matched to a gene: 7. The V call is TRBV5-1, the J call TRBJ2-1; the match to TRBD2 covers 8 bases. The TCR comes from a man in his late teens or twenties who received the YFV17D yellow fever vaccine. The source material was PBMCs, sampled 15 days after the yellow fever booster vaccination. CDR3 nucleotides: TGCGCCAGCAGCCCCGGGACTAGTATGAATGAGCAGTTCTTC. It codes for CASSPGTSMNEQFF. The whole variable domain, filled in from reference TRBV5-1 and TRBJ2-1, reads KAGVTQTPRYLIKTRGQQVTLSCSPISGHRSVSWYQQTPGQGLQFLFEYFSETQRNKGNFPGRFSGRQFSNSRSEMNVSTLELGDSALYLCASSPGTSMNEQFFGPGTRLTVL.